This TCR beta chain was documented in a study of blood T cell repertoires in COVID-19 (dated by TCRdb to 2018 to 2020). Background on the whole study: The collaborator samples originated in the United States, Italy and Spain and spanned the acute and convalescent phases of COVID-19. The prospective study material was composed of cDNA or gDNA derived from T cells, B-cell-depleted T cells, or PBMCs. Subjects who had been exposed to COVID-19, were actively infected with it, or had recovered from it provided the deeply sampled blood TCRbeta repertoires that made up the dataset. The repertoires were made available in a free public database intended to serve as a resource for research on the immune response to SARS-CoV-2. The samples were drawn from the first 160 participants of the ongoing ImmuneRACE study and from 950 to 1,500 subjects provided by 6 global collaborators. Sample metadata almost always included a de-identified subject ID, COVID-19 status, age in years and sex. HLA class I and class II types, where available, came from metadata supplied by the sample provider rather than from assay-based typing.

The collaborating institutions used their own protocols to collect whole blood in K2EDTA tubes. For TCRbeta analysis, collaborators shipped samples as frozen whole blood, isolated PBMCs, or DNA extracted from either of those sample types. Points the paper makes about the study in general: The amount of clinical and demographic metadata varied by source and participant and was provided uncurated.

The immunoSEQ Assay, a bias-controlled multiplex PCR, was used to amplify TCRbeta CDR3 regions from genomic DNA. The study's processing was this. The number of nucleated cells in each sample was estimated by amplification of reference gene primers within the assay. To quantify the absolute abundance of each unique TCRbeta CDR3 rearrangement, sequence reads were collapsed and filtered. For each sample, productive Simpson clonality was calculated by taking the square root of Simpson's diversity index across productive rearrangements. Not all clones reach the TCRdb copy of this immuneACCESS table, which keeps in-frame sequences only. Checked studies attribute under half of the gap to unresolved V genes and leave the rest unexplained. Clone size and the V and J calls come from that table; the DNA yielded D and trimming. The sample table contains about 240,000 clones; only one count was recorded for nearly 90% of them. The ten largest clones represent 0.65% to 0.95% of the sample.

The CDR3 starts with the cysteine, ends with the phenylalanine, and has 15 residues. The retained sequence is limited to the CDR3, 45 bases, with the frame set at the first base. V is shortened by 7 bases, J by 5 bases, and the region joining them spans 17 bases. From the germline V gene (reference sequence), CDR1 is LNHDA and CDR2 is SQIVND. For this clone: Its antigen remains undetermined. No much larger clone exists at a distance of one base, and base qualities are not known.

This TCR came from a young woman with acute or convalescent COVID-19. The sequence links TRBV19 to TRBJ1-4; the D gene identity is not certain. The sequenced material came from peripheral blood. The CDR3 region: CASTPGGSRNEKLFF. Read as DNA, the sequence is TGTGCCAGTACCCCAGGTGGGAGCCGGAATGAAAAACTGTTTTTT.